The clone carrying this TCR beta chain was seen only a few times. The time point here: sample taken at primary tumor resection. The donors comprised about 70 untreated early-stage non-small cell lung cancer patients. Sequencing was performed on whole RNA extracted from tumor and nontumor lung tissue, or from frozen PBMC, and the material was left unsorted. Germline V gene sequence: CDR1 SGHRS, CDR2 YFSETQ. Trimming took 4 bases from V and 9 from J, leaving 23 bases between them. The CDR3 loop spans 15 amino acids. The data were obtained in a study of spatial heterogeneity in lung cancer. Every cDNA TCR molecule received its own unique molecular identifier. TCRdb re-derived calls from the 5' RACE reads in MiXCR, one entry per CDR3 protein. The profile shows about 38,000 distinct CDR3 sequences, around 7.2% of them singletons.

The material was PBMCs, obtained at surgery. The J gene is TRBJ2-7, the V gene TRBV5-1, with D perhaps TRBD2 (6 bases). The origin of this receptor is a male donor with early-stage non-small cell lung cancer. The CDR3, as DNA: TGCGCCAGCAGCATCCAGACTAGGGTCTCCTCGGTGCAGTACTTC. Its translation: CASSIQTRVSSVQYF.